Below, 8 T cell receptor beta chains from the same sample are listed, as sequenced in a study of blood T cell repertoires in COVID-19. Profiling relied on immunoSEQ multiplex PCR, and the TCRdb table lists in-frame clones only, not all of them. Counted here are approximately 230,000 clones, about 80% occurring once; the ten biggest clones make up about 15%. The sequenced sample was PBMCs or T cells enriched from blood (not recorded which). The receptors derive from a man between 35 and 55 years old who had recovered from COVID-19.

The chain has TRBV6-5 and TRBJ1-6, with D possibly matching TRBD1 (6 bases). This CDR3 has 14 amino acids. Germline V gives CDR1 MNHEY, CDR2 SVGAGI. V gave up 6 bases and J gave up 6 bases, with 12 bases separating them. CDR3 in amino acids: CASRRQDSNSPLHF. CDR3 nucleotides: TGTGCCAGCAGGCGACAGGACAGTAATTCACCCCTCCACTTT.

The chain links TRBV7-9 to TRBJ2-1, with 11 bases matching TRBD2. The CDR3 spans 15 residues. V was pared by 6 bases and J by 7 bases, with 8 bases of the junction left unmatched. The V gene's germline CDR1 is SEHNR and CDR2 FQNEAQ (reference sequence). This CDR3 is CASSRTSGGVNEQFF. The CDR3 DNA sequence: TGTGCCAGCAGTCGAACTAGCGGGGGCGTGAATGAGCAGTTCTTC. The full variable domain, rest sourced from reference TRBV7-9 and TRBJ2-1, is DTGVSQNPRHKITKRGQNVTFRCDPISEHNRLYWYRQTLGQGPEFLTYFQNEAQLEKSRLLSDRFSAERPKGSFSTLEIQRTEQGDSAMYLCASSRTSGGVNEQFFGPGTRLTVL.

A remark on this clone: Other nucleotide sequences from this sample produce the same CDR3. The chain uses TRBV30 and TRBJ2-7; D is ambiguous. Between the trimmed V and J ends, which lost 2 bases and 4 bases, there was a span of 6 bases. There are 11 residues in the CDR3. The germline V gene has CDR1 GTSNPN and CDR2 SVGIG (reference sequence). The CDR3 DNA reads TGTGCCTGGAGTCTCTCGTACGAGCAGTACTTC. Its translation is CAWSLSYEQYF. The entire variable domain, with the rest obtained from reference TRBV30 and TRBJ2-7, is as follows: SQTIHQWPATLVQPVGSPLSLECTVEGTSNPNLYWYRQAAGRGLQLLFYSVGIGQISSEVPQNLSASRPQDRQFILSSKKLLLSDSGFYLCAWSLSYEQYFGPGTRLTVT.

The J gene is TRBJ2-1, the V gene TRBV5-1; unclear D gene. The ends were cut back, 0 bases at V and 10 bases at J, with 11 bases in the middle. From germline, CDR1 is SGHRS and CDR2 YFSETQ. The CDR3 sequence is 13 residues long. CDR3 in DNA: TGCGCCAGCAGCTTGGACTACCAAGGAGAGCAGTTCTTC. Translation gives CASSLDYQGEQFF.

The chain carries TRBV6-2 or TRBV6-3 and TRBJ2-3, with 9 bases identical to TRBD1. Germline V gene data show CDR1 as MNHEY and CDR2 as SVGEGT. This CDR3 is built from 18 residues. The V and J ends lost 6 bases and 8 bases, in that order; junction bases with no gene match: 21. CDR3 region: CASSWTPGQGYSGGTQYF. CDR3 nucleotides: TGTGCCAGCAGCTGGACCCCAGGACAGGGGTATTCGGGGGGTACGCAGTATTTT.

The gene calls are TRBV4-2 and TRBJ1-2; TRBD1 is a possible D gene (5 bases). Germline V gene data show CDR1 as LGHNA and CDR2 as YNFKEQ. The CDR3 totals 16 residues. Trimming pared 2 bases from V and 3 bases from J, leaving 16 bases between. As DNA, the CDR3 is TGTGCCAGCAGCCAAAACCCGGGGGGGGAATACTATGGCTACACCTTC. Translation: CASSQNPGGEYYGYTF.

The chain carries TRBV27 and TRBJ1-5, with D possibly matching TRBD1 (5 bases). Germline V gene lookup returns CDR1 MNHEY and CDR2 SMNVEV (reference sequence). The CDR3 loop spans 16 amino acids. Trimming removed 5 bases at V and 6 bases at J, with 20 bases between. For the CDR3, the DNA is TGTGCCAGCAGTCCCGAACCGACGGGGGTGTTTCAGCCCCAGCATTTT. Translation: CASSPEPTGVFQPQHF.

This clone was counted between two and nine times. The chain recombines TRBV6-4 with TRBJ1-2; TRBD1 agrees at 11 bases. With 7 bases clipped from V and 7 bases from J, the junction kept 11 bases outside the gene matches. Germline CDR1 reads MRHNA; CDR2 reads SNTAGT. CDR3 size: 15 residues. The CDR3 protein is CASILGQGANCGYTF. CDR3 in DNA: TGTGCCAGCATCCTCGGACAGGGGGCGAATTGTGGCTACACCTTC.